The rows below give T cell receptor beta chains drawn from one sample of a study of human T cells and chemical hapten exposure. One entry per CDR3 protein results from TCRdb running MiXCR on the RACE reads. The sample carries around 130,000 distinct CDR3 sequences, approximately 10% recorded once. Sequencing used whole blood, obtained in connection with sensitization to the hapten diphenylcyclopropenone (DPC). All receptors derive from a woman in her forties or fifties with alopecia areata. Some clones in this sample may be carry-over from other donors' samples. The CDR3 runs from the conserved cysteine through the conserved F or W. A D gene is named only where the DNA matches it firmly. Some rows have no size entry. The others give once, few or many, or a class for an expanded clone.

d_call clone_size j_call v_call cdr3_nt cdr3_aa
TRBD1 many TRBJ2-2 TRBV27 TGTGCCAGCAGTTCCTTGACCGGGACAGGGGATACCGGGGAGCTGTTTTTT CASSSLTGTGDTGELFF
TRBD1 few TRBJ1-1 TRBV6-2/TRBV6-3 TGTGCCAGCAGGGGGGACAGACTAGACACTGAAGCTTTCTTT CASRGDRLDTEAFF
. . TRBJ1-5 TRBV7-2 TGTGCCAGCAGCTTAGACCCCACGACGGGGGGGCCCCAGCATTTT CASSLDPTTGGPQHF
TRBD1 few TRBJ2-7 TRBV2 TGTGCCAGCCGACAGGGGGCCTACGAGCAGTACTTC CASRQGAYEQYF
. many TRBJ1-1 TRBV5-1 TGCGCCAGCAGCTTGGTCCCGGTGAACACTGAAGCTTTCTTT CASSLVPVNTEAFF
. few TRBJ2-5 TRBV12-3/TRBV12-4 TGTGCCAGCAGTTCGAGAAGCATAGAGACCCAGTACTTC CASSSRSIETQYF
. few TRBJ1-1 TRBV10-3 TGTGCCATCCACCCGGGGGGGAACACTGAAGCTTTCTTT CAIHPGGNTEAFF
. many TRBJ2-7 TRBV28 TGTGCCAGCAGTTTCCCGACTACCTACGAGCAGTACTTC CASSFPTTYEQYF
TRBD2 many TRBJ2-1 TRBV6-1 TGTGCCAGCAGTCCATTAACTAGCGGGGGGGCCGATGAGCAGTTCTTC CASSPLTSGGADEQFF
. many TRBJ2-5 TRBV18 TGTGCCAGCTCACCACCAAATCCAGGGTCGGCCCAGTACTTC CASSPPNPGSAQYF
TRBD1 many TRBJ2-3 TRBV9 TGTGCCAGCAGCGGGGGACAGGCCGCTGATTATACGCAGTATTTT CASSGGQAADYTQYF
TRBD1 . TRBJ1-5 TRBV29-1 TGCAGCGTTGGGCAGGGGGCGGGAGGCAATCAGCCCCAGCATTTT CSVGQGAGGNQPQHF
TRBD1 . TRBJ1-5 TRBV5-1 TGCGCCAGCAGCTTGGAGGACAGGGGACCCCAGCATTTT CASSLEDRGPQHF
TRBD2 many TRBJ2-1 TRBV7-8 TGTGCCAGCAGTTTAGCGGGAGTGCAGAATGAGCAGTTCTTC CASSLAGVQNEQFF
. few TRBJ1-2 TRBV7-2 TGTGCCAGCAGCCAACAGGGCGGCGGCTATGGCTACACCTTC CASSQQGGGYGYTF
. . TRBJ1-1 TRBV30 TGTGCCTGGAGTGTAGGAGTTGAAGCTTTCTTT CAWSVGVEAFF
TRBD1 few TRBJ1-4 TRBV4-2 TGTGCCAGCAGCCAGCCGACAGGGATCAATGAAAAACTGTTTTTT CASSQPTGINEKLFF
TRBD2 many TRBJ2-7 TRBV7-8 TGTGCCAGCAGCTTAGCCCGTGATAGCGGGAGCGAGCAGTACTTC CASSLARDSGSEQYF
. few TRBJ2-7 TRBV6-1 TGTGCCAGCAGTGCCAGGGAGGAGCAGTACTTC CASSAREEQYF
TRBD2 many TRBJ2-5 TRBV20-1 TGCAGTGCTAGAGGGTACACTAGCGGGGGGGCCGGGAACTTC CSARGYTSGGAGNF
TRBD2 . TRBJ2-7 TRBV7-2 TGTGCCATTAGCGGGGGAGTCCAGGGAGAGCAGTACTTC CAISGGVQGEQYF
TRBD1 many TRBJ1-1 TRBV6-1 TGTGCCAGCAGTCCTTTAGGGGACAGGGGGGGGCGGATGAACACTGAAGCTTTCTTT CASSPLGDRGGRMNTEAFF
. few TRBJ1-4 TRBV6-1 TGTGCCAGCAGTCCGGACCTGGTAAAACTGTTTTTT CASSPDLVKLFF
TRBD1 . TRBJ2-1 TRBV9 TGTGCCAGCAGCGTTATGGGACAGGGGGCGCGGGAGCAGTTCTTC CASSVMGQGAREQFF
. . TRBJ2-7 TRBV7-2 TGTGCCAGCAGCCGCGAGGGCTACGAGCAGTACTTC CASSREGYEQYF
. few TRBJ1-2 TRBV29-1 TGCAGCGTTGAAGATCGTAGGGGGAATGGCTACACCTTC CSVEDRRGNGYTF
. few TRBJ1-5 TRBV4-2 TGTGCCAGCAGCCAAGAACGCAGCAATCAGCCCCAGCATTTT CASSQERSNQPQHF
. . TRBJ2-2 TRBV27 TGTGCCAGCAGTCCACGAAACCCGAGGGGATACGGGGAGCTGTTTTTT CASSPRNPRGYGELFF
. . TRBJ1-1 TRBV28 TGTGCCAGCAGTCCCCAGGGACGAACTGAAGCTTTCTTT CASSPQGRTEAFF
TRBD1 . TRBJ2-1 TRBV4-2 TGTGCCAGCAGCCAGGGGACAGGGGGCTGGGATGAGCAGTTCTTC CASSQGTGGWDEQFF
. . TRBJ1-1 TRBV5-4 TGTGCCAGCAGCTCGTACAGGGAAACGTACACTGAAGCTTTCTTT CASSSYRETYTEAFF
. many TRBJ2-2 TRBV7-2 TGTGCCAGCAGCTTAGGGACCATTGGGGAGCTGTTTTTT CASSLGTIGELFF
. . TRBJ1-4 TRBV20-1 TGCAGTGCTAGACCTGAGAACCGGGGAAAACTGTTTTTT CSARPENRGKLFF
TRBD2 . TRBJ2-1 TRBV10-1 TGCGCCAGCAGCCAGGGACTAGCGGGGACCAATGAGCAGTTCTTC CASSQGLAGTNEQFF
. . TRBJ1-6 TRBV14 TGTGCCAGATCTTCGGGTTTTGCGGATTCACCCCTCCACTTT CARSSGFADSPLHF
. many TRBJ2-1 TRBV6-6 TGTGCCAGCAGCAGTTTCGACTCCTTCGCCCTAAATGAGCAGTTCTTC CASSSFDSFALNEQFF
TRBD2 . TRBJ2-5 TRBV4-3 TGCGCCAGCAGCCTAGGACTAGCGGGATTGGAGACCCAGTACTTC CASSLGLAGLETQYF
TRBD2 . TRBJ2-1 TRBV27 TGTGCCAGCAGTTCTTTCCTAGCGGGATCCAATGAGCAGTTCTTC CASSSFLAGSNEQFF